Presented here are 22 T cell receptor beta chains from one specimen sequenced in a study of blood T cell repertoires in COVID-19. Clones were sequenced by immunoSEQ multiplex PCR, and TCRdb holds only the in-frame ones, with some missing. This table has around 67,000 clones, approximately 82% appearing once. Material for sequencing was peripheral blood. The origin of the receptors is a man at least 80 years old with active COVID-19.

The rearrangement uses TRBV28 and TRBJ2-1, with 10 bases aligning to TRBD2. Germline CDR1 is MDHEN and CDR2 is SYDVKM. V lost 1 base, J lost 7 bases, and 4 bases stayed unmatched. The CDR3 runs 15 residues. This chain's CDR3 is CASSLLAGGQNEQFF. The DNA of the CDR3 is TGTGCCAGCAGTTTATTAGCGGGAGGACAAAATGAGCAGTTCTTC.

The CDR3 spells CAWSVVRGGQPQHF. CDR3 DNA: TGTGCCTGGAGTGTTGTTAGGGGAGGTCAGCCCCAGCATTTT. The chain couples TRBV30 to TRBJ1-5, with D possibly matching TRBD1 (5 bases). The CDR3 is 14 amino acids. Germline lookup yields CDR1 GTSNPN and CDR2 SVGIG (reference sequence). Trimming pared 0 bases from V and 6 bases from J, leaving 12 bases between.

This sequence joins TRBV11-1 and TRBJ2-7; D call uncertain. The CDR3 contains 13 residues. V lost 3 bases to trimming and J lost 4 bases, with 10 bases between them. Germline values: CDR1 SGHAT, CDR2 FQDESV (reference sequence). The DNA for the CDR3 is TGTGCCAGCAGCTTCACAGAAAGGTACGAGCAGTACTTC. Translation: CASSFTERYEQYF.

This chain connects TRBV9 to TRBJ1-6, with TRBD1 identical over 7 bases. The CDR3 spans 15 residues. From germline, CDR1 is SGDLS and CDR2 YYNGEE. J gave up 9 bases and V 4 bases, and 10 bases lay outside the gene matches. For the CDR3, the DNA is TGTGCCAGCAGCCCGACAGGGTTAAGGGGTTCACCCCTCCACTTT. Protein product: CASSPTGLRGSPLHF.

The chain's CDR3 is CASSPDRGWTDTQYF. CDR3 bases: TGTGCCAGCTCACCCGACAGGGGTTGGACAGATACGCAGTATTTT. This chain links TRBV18 with TRBJ2-3; 8 bases map to TRBD1. The germline CDR1 and CDR2 sequences are KGHSH and LQKENI. The CDR3 consists of 15 residues. After removal of 3 bases from V and 3 bases from J, the junction contained 5 bases not matched to a gene. The variable domain in full, with the rest retrieved from reference TRBV18 and TRBJ2-3, is NAGVMQNPRHLVRRRGQEARLRCSPMKGHSHVYWYRQLPEEGLKFMVYLQKENIIDESGMPKERFSAEFPKEGPSILRIQQVVRGDSAAYFCASSPDRGWTDTQYFGPGTRLTVL.

This chain connects TRBV15 to TRBJ2-7; D is perhaps TRBD2 (5 bases). Germline V lookup: CDR1 LNHNV, CDR2 YYDKDF (reference sequence). V was clipped by 0 bases and J by 7 bases, with 19 bases between them. The length of the CDR3 is 16 residues. The CDR3 sequence is CATSRDRGLQGFEQYF. CDR3 DNA sequence: TGTGCCACCAGCAGAGATAGAGGACTGCAAGGATTTGAGCAGTACTTC.

This chain uses TRBV14 with TRBJ2-5; D possibly corresponds to TRBD1 (5 bases). CDR1 and CDR2 (germline): SGHDN, FVKESK. The CDR3 has 14 residues. Trimming pared 3 bases from V and 10 bases from J, leaving 18 bases between. DNA for the CDR3: TGTGCCAGCAGCCATGCAGGGATTAGGGTCGGCCAGTACTTC. It specifies CASSHAGIRVGQYF.

This chain uses TRBV7-3 with TRBJ2-3; 7 bases are shared with TRBD2. Germline V lookup: CDR1 SGHTA, CDR2 FQGTGA. J lost 8 bases, V lost 5 bases, and 13 bases had no gene match. There are 15 residues in the CDR3. Written as DNA, the CDR3 is TGTGCCAGCAGCCTTATGGGGGAGGGCCCTAGTACGCAGTATTTT. Translated, it gives CASSLMGEGPSTQYF. Combining the CDR3 with reference TRBV7-3 and TRBJ2-3 gives the whole variable domain GAGVSQTPSNKVTEKGKYVELRCDPISGHTALYWYRQSLGQGPEFLIYFQGTGAADDSGLPNDRFFAVRPEGSVSTLKIQRTERGDSAVYLCASSLMGEGPSTQYFGPGTRLTVL.

The J gene is TRBJ1-2, the V gene TRBV28, with D possibly TRBD1 on 6 matching bases. From germline, CDR1 is MDHEN and CDR2 SYDVKM. The CDR3 extends over 12 amino acids. Deletions cut 5 bases from V and 7 bases from J, with 11 bases between. In DNA, the CDR3 is TGTGCCAGCAGTACCCGACAGGCTGGCTACACCTTC. It yields the protein CASSTRQAGYTF.

The rearrangement joins TRBV2 to TRBJ2-3; 8 bases map to TRBD1. CDR1 SNHLY and CDR2 FYNNEI come from the germline V gene. Trimming removed 5 bases from V and 2 bases from J; junction bases left unmatched: 9. The CDR3 sequence is 16 residues long. The CDR3 coding sequence is TGTGCCAGCAGTAAAGGGGGGACAGGTTACACAGATACGCAGTATTTT. It yields the protein CASSKGGTGYTDTQYF.

For the CDR3, the DNA is TGTGCCAGCAGCCCTCAGATCTCAGAAGCTTTCTTT. Residues: CASSPQISEAFF. The chain carries TRBV9 and TRBJ1-1; no definite D call. V was trimmed by 4 bases and J by 8 bases, leaving 12 bases between them. The CDR3 runs to 12 residues. The V gene's germline CDR1 is SGDLS and CDR2 YYNGEE.

The rearrangement links TRBV18 to TRBJ2-7; tentative D call: TRBD2 (5 bases). The ends were cut back, 2 bases at V and 2 bases at J, with 16 bases in the middle. This CDR3 is built from 16 residues. Per the germline V gene, CDR1 is KGHSH and CDR2 is LQKENI. Here the CDR3 reads CASSPIGAGFAYEQYF. DNA for the CDR3: TGTGCCAGCTCACCAATAGGCGCGGGTTTCGCCTACGAGCAGTACTTC.

This clone was seen a handful of times. The chain combines TRBV2 with TRBJ2-3; TRBD2 aligns across 15 bases. CDR3 length equals 16 residues. V was clipped by 7 bases and J by 2 bases; unmatched bases: 4. Germline CDR1 reads SNHLY; CDR2 reads FYNNEI. The CDR3 here is CASNGLAGGYTDTQYF. For the CDR3, the DNA is TGTGCCAGCAATGGACTAGCGGGGGGGTACACAGATACGCAGTATTTT.

The chain is built from TRBV5-5 and TRBJ1-1, with 8 bases aligning to TRBD1. The CDR3 totals 14 residues. V was pared by 6 bases and J by 4 bases, with 8 bases of the junction left unmatched. CDR1 and CDR2 (germline): SGHKS, YYEKEE (reference sequence). Here the CDR3 DNA reads TGTGCCAGCATCGTAACAGGGGGGGTCACTGAAGCTTTCTTT. Amino acid sequence: CASIVTGGVTEAFF.

This sequence joins TRBV27 and TRBJ1-2; D not resolved. The CDR3 length is 15 residues. The V gene lost 10 bases and the J gene lost 6 bases, with 24 bases spanning the gap. Germline-derived CDR1 and CDR2 are MNHEY and SMNVEV (reference sequence). The CDR3 DNA reads as TGTGCCACCTCCGCTGGGTTGGAGCCCCACCATGGCTACACCTTC. Its translation: CATSAGLEPHHGYTF.

This sequence joins TRBV7-3 and TRBJ2-3, with a weak D call TRBD1 (6 bases). Germline lookup yields CDR1 SGHTA and CDR2 FQGTGA. The CDR3 sequence is 14 residues long. Deletions cut 8 bases from V and 2 bases from J, with 14 bases between. The chain's CDR3 is CASGTGTNTDTQYF. The CDR3 bases are TGTGCCAGCGGAACCGGGACAAACACAGATACGCAGTATTTT. Supplemented by reference TRBV7-3 and TRBJ2-3, the full variable domain reads GAGVSQTPSNKVTEKGKYVELRCDPISGHTALYWYRQSLGQGPEFLIYFQGTGAADDSGLPNDRFFAVRPEGSVSTLKIQRTERGDSAVYLCASGTGTNTDTQYFGPGTRLTVL.

Comment on this clone: Other DNA sequences of this sample code for an identical CDR3. V and J are TRBV2 and TRBJ1-6, with D possibly matching TRBD1 (5 bases). The germline gives CDR1 SNHLY, CDR2 FYNNEI. The CDR3 is 13 amino acids. Between the trimmed V and J ends, which lost 6 bases and 7 bases, there was a span of 10 bases. The CDR3 here is CASSDRFNSPLHF. The CDR3 DNA follows: TGTGCCAGCAGCGACAGATTCAATTCACCCCTCCACTTT.

This clone was seen a few times. The chain carries TRBV6-2 or TRBV6-3 and TRBJ2-6, with 8 bases identical to TRBD1. This CDR3 is 18 amino acids long. From germline, CDR1 is MNHEY and CDR2 SVGEGT. V shed 4 bases and J 0 bases; nucleotides not matched to a gene: 8. The CDR3 nucleotides read TGTGCCAGCAGTTCCAGGACAGGGTTCAGCTCTGGGGCCAACGTCCTGACTTTC. This translates into CASSSRTGFSSGANVLTF.

The J gene is TRBJ2-1, the V gene TRBV15; D not certain. Germline V gives CDR1 LNHNV, CDR2 YYDKDF (reference sequence). The CDR3 extends over 16 amino acids. With 7 bases removed from V and 0 bases from J, the gap between germline ends came to 16 bases. This CDR3 is CATTRGSLSSYNEQFF. The CDR3 nucleotides read TGTGCCACCACACGAGGCTCCTTGTCCTCCTACAATGAGCAGTTCTTC.

The genes are TRBV3-1 (or the pseudogene TRBV3-2) and TRBJ1-3; D not certain. The CDR3 is made up of 12 amino acids. Germline V CDR1 and CDR2: LGHDT, YNNKEL (reference sequence). The ends were cut back, 8 bases at V and 5 bases at J, with 10 bases in the middle. The CDR3 coding sequence is TGTGCCAGCGGCTCCTCCCGAAACACCATATATTTT. This gives the protein CASGSSRNTIYF.

The rearrangement links TRBV4-3 to TRBJ2-1, with unresolved D. CDR1 LGHNA and CDR2 YSLEER come from the germline V gene. The CDR3 is 17 amino acids. V was cut by 0 bases and J by 0 bases, with 12 bases left in between. CDR3 residues: CASSQDLGRASYNEQFF. DNA for the CDR3: TGCGCCAGCAGCCAAGACTTGGGCAGAGCCTCCTACAATGAGCAGTTCTTC.

The genes are TRBV5-4 and TRBJ2-1; D perhaps matches TRBD2 (7 bases). Trimming took off 4 bases at V and 3 bases at J, with 11 bases between the two ends. The CDR3 is 14 amino acids. The germline V gene has CDR1 SGHNT and CDR2 YYREEE (reference sequence). The CDR3 sequence: CASSRGGDYNEQFF. As DNA, the CDR3 is TGTGCCAGCAGCAGGGGGGGAGACTACAATGAGCAGTTCTTC.